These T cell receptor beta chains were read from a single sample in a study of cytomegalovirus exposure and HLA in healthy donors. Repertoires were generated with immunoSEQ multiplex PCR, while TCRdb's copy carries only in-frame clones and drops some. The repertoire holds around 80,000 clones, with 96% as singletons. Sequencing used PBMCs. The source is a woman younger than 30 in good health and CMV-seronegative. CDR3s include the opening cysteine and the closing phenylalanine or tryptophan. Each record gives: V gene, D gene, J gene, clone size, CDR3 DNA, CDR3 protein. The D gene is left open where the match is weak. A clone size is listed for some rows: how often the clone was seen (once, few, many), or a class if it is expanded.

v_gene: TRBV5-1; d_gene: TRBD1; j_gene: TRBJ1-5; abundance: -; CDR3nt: TGCGCCAGCAGCTATGGAGACAGGGAAAATCAGCCCCAGCATTTT; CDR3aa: CASSYGDRENQPQHF
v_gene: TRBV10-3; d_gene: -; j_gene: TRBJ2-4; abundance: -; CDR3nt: TGTGCCATCAGTGGAAGGGAGGGGGGGACCAAAAACATTCAGTACTTC; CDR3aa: CAISGREGGTKNIQYF
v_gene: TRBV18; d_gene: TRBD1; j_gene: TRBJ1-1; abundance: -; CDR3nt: TGTGCCAGCTCGCCTGGACAGGGGGTGAACACTGAAGCTTTCTTT; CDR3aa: CASSPGQGVNTEAFF
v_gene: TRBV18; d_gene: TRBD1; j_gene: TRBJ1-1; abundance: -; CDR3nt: TGTGCCAGCTTCGAACAGGGGTTAGCCTCGAACACTGAAGCTTTCTTT; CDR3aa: CASFEQGLASNTEAFF
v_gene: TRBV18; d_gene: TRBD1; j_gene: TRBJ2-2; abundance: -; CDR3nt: TGTGCCAGCTCACCTGGCCAGGGGGCGAACACCGGGGAGCTGTTTTTT; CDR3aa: CASSPGQGANTGELFF
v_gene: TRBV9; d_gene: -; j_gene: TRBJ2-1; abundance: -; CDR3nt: TGTGCCAGCAGCGTAGATGGTAGTATGATCAATGAGCAGTTCTTC; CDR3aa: CASSVDGSMINEQFF
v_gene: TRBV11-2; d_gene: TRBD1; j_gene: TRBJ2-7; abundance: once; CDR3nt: TGTGCCAGCAGCGAGACAGGGACCGAGCAGTACTTC; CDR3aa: CASSETGTEQYF
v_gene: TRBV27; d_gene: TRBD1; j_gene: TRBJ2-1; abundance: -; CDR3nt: TGTGCCAGCAGGGGCGGACAGGGGATGGGGCACAATGAGCAGTTCTTC; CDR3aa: CASRGGQGMGHNEQFF
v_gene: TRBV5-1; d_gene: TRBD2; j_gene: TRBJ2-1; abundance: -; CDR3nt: TGCGCCAGCAGCTTTAGCGGGAGCAGTGAGCAGTTCTTC; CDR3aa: CASSFSGSSEQFF
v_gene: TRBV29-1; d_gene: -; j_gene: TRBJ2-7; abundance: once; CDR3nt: TGCAGCGCGGGGGGATATGGGGACAGGACCTCCTACGAGCAGTACTTC; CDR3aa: CSAGGYGDRTSYEQYF
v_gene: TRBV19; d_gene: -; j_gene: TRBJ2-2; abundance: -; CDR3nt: TGTGCCAGTACGGTTTTGGGGGGCACCGGGGAGCTGTTTTTT; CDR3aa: CASTVLGGTGELFF
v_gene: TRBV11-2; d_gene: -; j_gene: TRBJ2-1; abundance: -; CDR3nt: TGTGCCAGCAACACCCCTCGGGGGATGTGGCAGTTCTTC; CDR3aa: CASNTPRGMWQFF
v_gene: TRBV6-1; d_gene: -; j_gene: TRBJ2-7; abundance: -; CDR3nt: TGTGCCAGCAGTGACCTGACACCAGTGGGCGAGCAGTACTTC; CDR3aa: CASSDLTPVGEQYF
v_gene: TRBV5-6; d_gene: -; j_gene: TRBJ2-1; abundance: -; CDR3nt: TGTGCCAGCAGCTTGGAAGACAGGTTAGAAACCCTGGATGAGCAGTTCTTC; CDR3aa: CASSLEDRLETLDEQFF
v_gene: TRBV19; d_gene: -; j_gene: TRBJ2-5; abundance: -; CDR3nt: TGTGCCAGTAGTTACCGGGGTTATCTAGAGACCCAGTACTTC; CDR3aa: CASSYRGYLETQYF
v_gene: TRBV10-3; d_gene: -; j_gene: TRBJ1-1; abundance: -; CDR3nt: TGTGCCACACAAGGGGGTACTGAAGCTTTCTTT; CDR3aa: CATQGGTEAFF
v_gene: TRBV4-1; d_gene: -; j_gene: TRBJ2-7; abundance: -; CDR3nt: TGCGCCAGCAGCCAAGACAGGGCCTCTCTAAACTACGAGCAGTACTTC; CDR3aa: CASSQDRASLNYEQYF
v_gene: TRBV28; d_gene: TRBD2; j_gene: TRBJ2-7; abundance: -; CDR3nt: TGTGCCAGCAGGGGTACTAGCGGGGACTCCTACGAGCAGTACTTC; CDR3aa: CASRGTSGDSYEQYF
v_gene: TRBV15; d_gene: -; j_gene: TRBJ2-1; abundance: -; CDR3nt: TGTGCCACCAGCAGATGGACTGCCAACAATGAGCAGTTCTTC; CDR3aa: CATSRWTANNEQFF
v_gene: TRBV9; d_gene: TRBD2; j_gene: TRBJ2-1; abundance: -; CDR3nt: TGTGCCAGCAGCGACGACCCGGGACTAGCGGCCCTCGAGCAGTTCTTC; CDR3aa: CASSDDPGLAALEQFF
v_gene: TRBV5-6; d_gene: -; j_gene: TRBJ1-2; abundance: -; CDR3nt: TGTGCCAGCAGCTTGGCCGGTTATGGCTACACCTTC; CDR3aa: CASSLAGYGYTF
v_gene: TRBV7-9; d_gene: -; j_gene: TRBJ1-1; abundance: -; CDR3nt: TGTGCCAGCAGCTTAGCGAACATGAACACTGAAGCTTTCTTT; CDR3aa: CASSLANMNTEAFF
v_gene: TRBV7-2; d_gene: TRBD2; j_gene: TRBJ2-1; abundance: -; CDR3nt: TGTGCCAGCAGCTTAGATCCAGCGGGAGTGGATGAGCAGTTCTTC; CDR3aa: CASSLDPAGVDEQFF
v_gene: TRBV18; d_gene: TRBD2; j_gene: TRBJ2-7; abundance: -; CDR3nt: TGTGCCAGCTCCGACCCCCGTAGCGGGCACTACGAGCAGTACTTC; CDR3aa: CASSDPRSGHYEQYF
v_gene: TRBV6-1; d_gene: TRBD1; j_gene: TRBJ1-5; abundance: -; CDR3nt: TGTGCCAGCAGGGGGGGACAGGCCAATCAGCCCCAGCATTTT; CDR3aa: CASRGGQANQPQHF
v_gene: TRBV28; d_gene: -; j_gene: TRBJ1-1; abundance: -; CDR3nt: TGTGCCAGTGGGGACTACACTGAAGCTTTCTTT; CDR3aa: CASGDYTEAFF
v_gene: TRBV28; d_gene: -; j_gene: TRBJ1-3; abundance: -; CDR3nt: TGTGCCAGCAGTTTCGACAGGCGAAACACCATATATTTT; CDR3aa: CASSFDRRNTIYF